The clone carrying this TCR beta chain was seen once. These data are taken from a study of blood T cell repertoires in COVID-19. Some clones are missing from TCRdb's copy, which holds only in-frame ones; the method was immunoSEQ multiplex PCR. The sample carries under 200,000 clones, around 92% recorded once. CDR1 is GTSNPN, CDR2 SVGIG, per germline (reference sequence). The V gene lost 0 bases and the J gene lost 3 bases, with 8 bases spanning the gap. CDR3 length: 13 residues. The sequence was obtained from a woman under 30 who had recovered from COVID-19. Source material: PBMCs or T cells enriched from blood (not recorded which). This chain links TRBV30 with TRBJ1-1, with D tentatively TRBD1 (5 bases). For the CDR3, the DNA is TGTGCCTGGAGTGTTTGGGGGGACACTGAAGCTTTCTTT. Amino acids: CAWSVWGDTEAFF. Drawing the rest from reference TRBV30 and TRBJ1-1, the complete variable domain is SQTIHQWPATLVQPVGSPLSLECTVEGTSNPNLYWYRQAAGRGLQLLFYSVGIGQISSEVPQNLSASRPQDRQFILSSKKLLLSDSGFYLCAWSVWGDTEAFFGQGTRLTVV.